This T cell receptor beta chain was sequenced for a study of cytomegalovirus exposure and HLA in healthy donors (dated by TCRdb to the late 2010s). About the investigation overall: An earlier analysis of about 560 of the donors reported over 250 Gb of sequence data and 100 million to 120 million unique TCR beta sequences obtained from around 180 million T cells. The study was designed to test whether signatures of past pathogen exposure could be identified by cataloging public T cell receptors. All discovery cohort repertoires had been generated using a single sequencing platform. Of the 300 to 500 genotyped donors, roughly 76% were placed in the genetic ancestry cluster associated with self-reported Caucasian donors. Genome-wide SNP genotypes for about three fifths of the 666 donors were used in a later genetic analysis, which treated that subset as a discovery cohort. The number of donors typed differed by locus, with 629-630 for A, B, C, DRB1 and DQB1, around 520 for DQA1, some 570 for DPA1, and some 450 for DPB1. Roughly 300 gigabases of sequencing data and around 80 million unique TCR sequences made up an early release that covered about 640 HLA-typed donors. Besides the first cohort of roughly 660 subjects, a separate validation cohort made up of 120 different subjects was used. Using immunosequencing, the study profiled T cell repertoires from around 670 subjects and related those repertoires to cytomegalovirus serostatus. The study combined high-throughput TCR immunosequencing, statistical association of individual TCRs with disease status, and machine learning to predict cytomegalovirus infection status. An earlier analysis of 587 of the donors used high-throughput TCR beta sequencing to judge whether each TCR beta V gene segment behaved as functional or pseudogenic. Class I and class II HLA loci were covered by the typing at four-digit resolution. Alongside the repertoire data, information on donor age, sex, ethnicity and CMV serostatus was compiled. The later analysis used no new phenotypic data to find candidate immune exposures, relying instead on TCR beta sequences and their occurrence across donors. To study patterns of TCR occurrence, a later analysis re-analyzed previously published TCR beta repertoires from 650 to 750 donors and added high-resolution HLA genotyping. Across some 400 genotyped donors of the cohort, an average of roughly 250,000 unique TCR beta nucleotide sequences per donor were sequenced, and roughly 17% of those sequences were non-productive. Several DR-DQ haplotypes were handled as single units for association and clustering, since linkage in the cohort was strong. Paper-wide results and their limitations: According to a later genetic analysis, donors in an Asian-associated ancestry cluster had fewer N-insertions in productive TCRs than the roughly 660-donor mean. The study gave a list of some 150 TCR beta chains associated with cytomegalovirus. According to the authors, the approach could potentially be generalized to other disease states and immunological phenotypes. Because counts were too low, roughly 17 rarely observed V segments, including chromosome 9 orphons, were left out of the earlier analysis of 587 of the donors. The presence/absence analyses assumed that sequencing depth was roughly uniform across donors, and that assumption may not be true. For the cohort, immune exposure information was limited to CMV serostatus. A cluster of highly shared sequence variants was judged likely to be a technical artifact of the sequencing pipeline. A further reported finding was that TCR beta sequences accurately predicted the HLA-A and HLA-B alleles for most subjects in the first cohort. Linkage disequilibrium might explain the correlated functional status among segregating V segments, but an unknown experimental factor could not be ruled out. Most CMV-associated TCR beta chains appeared to be HLA-restricted in a later analysis, and the HLA associations seemed to be driven largely by CMV exposure. In an earlier analysis of approximately 600 of the donors, most TCR beta V segments were observed in productive rearrangements about 90% or about 30% of the time, broadly matching IMGT annotations. Compared with equally common non-associated chains, HLA-associated TCR beta chains in a later analysis were more clonally expanded and had lower generation probabilities. According to a later analysis, TCR association rates differed among HLA loci, with DRB1 alleles showing the most associated TCRs and HLA-C alleles showing the fewest. The cohort was sequenced for TCR beta chains only, and without alpha or paired-chain data the features that could be detected were limited. In a later genetic analysis, a missense DCLRE1C variant was associated with V-gene and J-gene trimming of TCR beta chains, and the association was replicated in an independent cohort. The classifier was reported to diagnose cytomegalovirus status with high specificity and sensitivity in both the original cohort and the validation cohort. Specific HLA alleles were associated with about 17,000 TCR beta sequences at a false discovery rate of 0.05 in a later analysis. According to a later analysis, parvovirus B19, influenza, CMV and Epstein-Barr virus appeared linked to several top co-occurrence clusters. Assigning TCR associations to individual alleles was difficult when HLA alleles, especially DR and DQ, strongly co-occurred. Across donors, most TCR sequences were observed very rarely, whereas some public TCRs were present in many individuals. Because HLA typing was unavailable for some donors at each locus, only the typed subset was used in association tests. Three of the identified cytomegalovirus-associated TCR beta chains were confirmed in vitro to be specific for cytomegalovirus antigens.

A note on this clone: The antigen this receptor binds is unknown. Per-base quality was not reported, and no clone a single base away is much larger than it.

The protocol used for the library was the immunoSEQ multiplex PCR assay. For the multiplex PCR, a mixture combining 60 forward primers for TCR Vbeta segments and 13 reverse primers for TCR Jbeta segments was used. The CDR3 region of rearranged TCR beta genes was amplified from genomic DNA by a multiplex PCR assay. On the Illumina HiSeq System, the amplified TCR beta libraries were sequenced as 87-base-pair reads. In the paper's pipeline: In a later analysis, 77 million or so unique TCR beta chains were counted across the 500 to 700 repertoires, and approximately 9.9 million of these chains were shared by at least two donors. A nearest-neighbor algorithm error-corrected the raw reads and collapsed the reads into unique sequences, merging closely related sequences to remove PCR and sequencing errors. V, D and J gene segments were assigned by aligning CDR3 sequences to IMGT reference sequences. Each retained sequence needed at least a six-nucleotide match to both a V gene segment and a J gene segment. Rearrangements were called productive when the CDR3 lacked stop codons and stayed in frame with V and J; all others were non-productive. Following IMGT convention, CDR3 was defined as the stretch from the second conserved V-encoded cysteine up to the conserved J-encoded phenylalanine. Sequences without an unambiguous match to a single V gene segment were excluded from the earlier analysis of 450 to 650 of the donors. An earlier analysis of 587 of the donors classified V segments as functional when productive rearrangements were above 56.7% and as segregating when the standard deviation between donors was above 5%. A statistical classification framework was built to diagnose cytomegalovirus status from the catalog of TCR beta chain sequences. V and J gene assignment, in a later analysis, came from comparing TCR nucleotide sequences with IMGT/GENE-DB human TR gene sequences. The TCRdist pipeline was used in a later analysis to assign CDR3 sequences and most-parsimonious VDJ recombination scenarios. In a later analysis, each TCR beta chain was defined by its CDR3 amino acid sequence together with its V-gene family, and reads lacking a unique V-gene family were excluded. In a later analysis, 500 to 650 highly shared, low-generation-probability nucleotide sequences were removed to address suspected cross-contamination and a sequencing artifact. In a later analysis, a clonal expansion index was calculated for each public chain from normalized within-repertoire ranks of inferred template counts. A later analysis computed generation probabilities with a VDJ recombination model fitted to out-of-frame rearrangements, and checked the results against IGoR. A later analysis scored TCR-TCR, TCR-HLA and TCR-CMV co-occurrence with hypergeometric tests, applying a repertoire-size bias correction to TCR pairs. False discovery rates were estimated in a later analysis by permuting HLA or CMV assignments 20 times. In a later analysis, co-occurring TCRs were grouped using DBSCAN, and TCRdist sequence similarity was added for clustering within HLA-allele-positive subsets. Repertoires with fewer than 30,000 or more than 120,000 public chains were left out of co-occurrence clustering, as were five repertoires with anomalous nucleotide sharing. The table was pulled from immuneACCESS by TCRdb, which kept in-frame rearrangements only. Such tables lose some clones; where checked, under half of the loss comes from unresolved V genes, and the rest has no known cause. From that table come the V and J calls and clone size; the DNA was used to work out D and trimming. Present in this sample are approximately 170,000 clones, 77% of which were seen just once. The top ten clones comprise around 2.5% of the sample.

The cohort comprised some 700 healthy bone marrow donors. All cohort members were sampled while nominally healthy, although unrecorded immune exposures were likely present. The donor was CMV seropositive and was included in the group of about 290 seropositive cohort members. A peripheral blood sample was collected from each donor, and TCR beta sequencing was performed on peripheral blood mononuclear cells. The Qiagen DNeasy Blood Extraction Kit was used to extract genomic DNA from the blood cell samples. The TCR comes from a woman in her 40s in good health and CMV-seropositive. The sample comprised PBMCs.

CDR3 reads: CASSPGGARGQETQYF. Read as DNA, the sequence is TGTGCCAGCAGCCCCGGCGGGGCGCGGGGGCAAGAGACCCAGTACTTC. Recombination joined TRBV21-1 with TRBJ2-5; the table's D call of TRBD2 was not tested on the DNA. TRBV21-1 is an annotated pseudogene. The CDR3 goes from the cysteine to the phenylalanine over 16 residues. Only CDR3 DNA remains: 48 bases, in frame from the first base.